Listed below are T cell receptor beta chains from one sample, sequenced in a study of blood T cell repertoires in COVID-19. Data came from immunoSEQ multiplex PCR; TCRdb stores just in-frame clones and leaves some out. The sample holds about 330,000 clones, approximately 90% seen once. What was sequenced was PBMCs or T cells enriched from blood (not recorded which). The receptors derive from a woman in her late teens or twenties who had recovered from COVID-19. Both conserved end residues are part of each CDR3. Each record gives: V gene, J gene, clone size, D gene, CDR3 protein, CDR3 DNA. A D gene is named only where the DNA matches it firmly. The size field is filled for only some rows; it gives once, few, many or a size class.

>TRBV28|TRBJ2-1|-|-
CASRLGVRQFF
TGTGCCAGCAGGCTAGGAGTCAGGCAGTTCTTC
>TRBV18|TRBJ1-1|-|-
CASSQNQPGSEEAFF
TGTGCCAGCTCCCAAAATCAACCGGGAAGTGAGGAAGCTTTCTTT
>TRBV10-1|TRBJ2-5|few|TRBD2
CASSLQLAGQYGTQYF
TGCGCCAGCAGTCTTCAACTAGCGGGGCAATATGGGACCCAGTACTTC
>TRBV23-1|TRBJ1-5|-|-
CASSQSRGIVVWSNQPQHF
TGCGCCAGCAGTCAATCCAGGGGCATAGTGGTTTGGAGCAATCAGCCCCAGCATTTT
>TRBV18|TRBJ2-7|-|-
CASSPSQYEQYF
TGTGCCAGCTCACCATCCCAGTACGAGCAGTACTTC
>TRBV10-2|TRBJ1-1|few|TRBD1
CASRTGQGYTEAFF
TGCGCCAGCAGAACGGGACAGGGCTACACTGAAGCTTTCTTT
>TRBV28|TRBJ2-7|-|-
CASGTRYEQYF
TGTGCCAGCGGGACACGCTACGAGCAGTACTTC
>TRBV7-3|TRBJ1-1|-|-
CASSLGQGRRAFF
TGTGCCAGCAGCTTAGGGCAGGGGAGAAGAGCTTTCTTT
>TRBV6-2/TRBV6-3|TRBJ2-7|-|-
CASSQGGAEQYF
TGTGCCAGCAGCCAAGGGGGAGCCGAGCAGTACTTC
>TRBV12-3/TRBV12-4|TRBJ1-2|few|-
CASSRDSNYGYTF
TGTGCCAGCAGTCGTGACAGCAACTATGGCTACACCTTC
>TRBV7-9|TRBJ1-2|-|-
CASSTSLTDSAYGYTF
TGTGCCAGCAGCACTAGCCTGACAGATTCCGCCTATGGCTACACCTTC
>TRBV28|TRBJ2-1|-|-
CASSLIASQQFF
TGTGCCAGCAGTTTAATAGCATCACAGCAGTTCTTC
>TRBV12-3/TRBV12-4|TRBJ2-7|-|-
CASSRGDHYEQYF
TGTGCCAGCAGTCGGGGTGACCACTACGAGCAGTACTTC
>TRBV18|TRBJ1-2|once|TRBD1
CASSLRTGGTYGYTF
TGTGCCAGCTCACTTCGGACAGGGGGCACCTATGGCTACACCTTC
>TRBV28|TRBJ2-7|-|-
CATSPGRGTYEQYF
TGTGCCACCTCCCCCGGACGGGGGACCTACGAGCAGTACTTC
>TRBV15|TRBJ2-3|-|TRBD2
CATRDYPLAGGVDTQYF
TGTGCCACCAGAGACTATCCTCTAGCGGGAGGGGTAGATACGCAGTATTTT
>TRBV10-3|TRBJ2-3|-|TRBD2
CAISSSGGLPTDTQYF
TGTGCCATCAGTTCCAGCGGGGGGTTACCCACAGATACGCAGTATTTT
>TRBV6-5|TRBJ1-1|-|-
CASSYSSNTEAFF
TGTGCCAGCAGTTACTCCTCGAACACTGAAGCTTTCTTT
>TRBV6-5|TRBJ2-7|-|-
CASSSQGYEQYF
TGTGCCAGCAGTTCCCAGGGTTACGAGCAGTACTTC
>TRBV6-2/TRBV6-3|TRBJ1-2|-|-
CASSYGDYGYTF
TGTGCCAGCAGTTACGGAGACTATGGCTACACCTTC
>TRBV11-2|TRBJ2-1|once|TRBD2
CASRTSGSSYNEQFF
TGTGCCAGCAGAACTAGCGGGAGCTCCTACAATGAGCAGTTCTTC
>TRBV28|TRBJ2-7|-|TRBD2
CASSPSGAGTYEQYF
TGTGCCAGCAGCCCCTCCGGAGCGGGAACCTACGAGCAGTACTTC
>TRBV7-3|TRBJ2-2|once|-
CASSSGGTSNTGELFF
TGTGCCAGCAGCTCCGGCGGGACTTCGAACACCGGGGAGCTGTTTTTT
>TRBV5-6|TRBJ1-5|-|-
CASSPQGYQPQHF
TGTGCCAGCAGCCCACAGGGATATCAGCCCCAGCATTTT
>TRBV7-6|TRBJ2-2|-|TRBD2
CASSLEAGSTGELFF
TGTGCCAGCAGCTTAGAAGCGGGAAGCACCGGGGAGCTGTTTTTT
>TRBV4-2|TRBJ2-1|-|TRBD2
CASSQGSHGGRDEQFF
TGTGCCAGCAGCCAAGGTTCTCATGGCGGGAGGGATGAGCAGTTCTTC
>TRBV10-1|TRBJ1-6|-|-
CASSGATDSPLHF
TGCGCCAGCAGTGGGGCGACGGATTCACCCCTCCACTTT
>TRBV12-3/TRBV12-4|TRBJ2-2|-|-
CASSLPVGELFF
TGTGCCAGCAGCCTGCCGGTCGGGGAGCTGTTTTTT
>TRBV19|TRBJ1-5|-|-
CASSIGSGSNQPQHF
TGTGCCAGTAGTATAGGGTCAGGCAGCAATCAGCCCCAGCATTTT
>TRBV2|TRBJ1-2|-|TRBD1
CASSVGQGDGYTF
TGTGCCAGCAGTGTTGGGCAGGGGGATGGCTACACCTTC
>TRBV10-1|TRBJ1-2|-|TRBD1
CASSPRQGGGYTF
TGCGCCAGCAGCCCGAGACAGGGAGGAGGCTACACCTTC